The 11 T cell receptor beta chains presented below share a single source sample, sequenced in a study of chemoradiotherapy in HPV16-positive cancers (dated by TCRdb to the early 2020s). The library relied on the immunoSEQ multiplex PCR assay. Held by TCRdb, this immuneACCESS table contains in-frame sequences only and omits some clones. Under half of the omission traces to an unresolved V gene where checked; the cause of the rest is unknown. The sample profile shows 7,000 or so clones; around 90% of them were found once. The ten biggest clones cover 2% to 2.5% of the sample. This sample comprised tumor tissue, obtained from a patient who underwent chemoradiotherapy. These TCRs come from a human donor with HPV-associated anogenital cancer.

Here the CDR3 reads CATEGVGNEQFF. CDR3 nucleotides: TGTGCCACCGAGGGAGTGGGAAATGAGCAGTTCTTC. The chain links TRBV27 to TRBJ2-1; a weak D match, TRBD2 (5 bases). The length of the CDR3 is 12 residues. The V end was cut by 10 bases, the J end by 7 bases, with 14 bases between. The germline V gene encodes CDR1 MNHEY and CDR2 SMNVEV (reference sequence).

The chain is built from TRBV9 and TRBJ2-1; TRBD1 is a possible D gene (6 bases). The germline gives CDR1 SGDLS, CDR2 YYNGEE. V lost 4 bases to trimming and J lost 0 bases, with 11 bases between them. The CDR3 runs 15 residues. This chain's CDR3 is CASSPRGSSYNEQFF. As DNA, the CDR3 is TGTGCCAGCAGCCCTAGGGGGAGCTCCTACAATGAGCAGTTCTTC. Combining the CDR3 with reference TRBV9 and TRBJ2-1 gives the whole variable domain DSGVTQTPKHLITATGQRVTLRCSPRSGDLSVYWYQQSLDQGLQFLIQYYNGEERAKGNILERFSAQQFPDLHSELNLSSLELGDSALYFCASSPRGSSYNEQFFGPGTRLTVL.

This chain uses TRBV9 with TRBJ2-2, with unresolved D. Germline V CDR1 and CDR2: SGDLS, YYNGEE. This CDR3 region has 15 residues. The V gene lost 2 bases and the J gene lost 0 bases, with 8 bases spanning the gap. The CDR3 nucleotides read TGTGCCAGCAGCGTTACCGGAGCGAACACCGGGGAGCTGTTTTTT. Amino acid sequence: CASSVTGANTGELFF.

This rearrangement joins TRBV7-9 to TRBJ2-7, with D unresolved. The germline V and J ends were trimmed by 1 base and 7 bases, with 11 bases remaining between them. This CDR3 comprises 13 residues. Germline assignment: CDR1 SEHNR and CDR2 FQNEAQ (reference sequence). This CDR3 reads CASSLVGLLEQYF. CDR3 in DNA: TGTGCCAGCAGCTTAGTGGGGTTGCTTGAGCAGTACTTC.

This clone appeared a single time. This chain connects TRBV2 to TRBJ1-5; a possible D gene is TRBD1 (5 bases). This CDR3 has 14 residues. Germline V CDR1 and CDR2: SNHLY, FYNNEI. Trimming cost V 4 bases and J 7 bases, with 14 bases left between them. In nucleotides, the CDR3 is TGTGCCAGCAGTGGTATAGGGGTCGGCCAGCCCCAGCATTTT. This sequence encodes CASSGIGVGQPQHF.

This clone turned up a few times. The chain joins TRBV18 to TRBJ2-5, with D perhaps TRBD1 (6 bases). Germline-derived CDR1 and CDR2 are KGHSH and LQKENI. The CDR3 runs to 15 residues. The ends were cut back, 2 bases at V and 1 base at J, with 11 bases in the middle. The CDR3 is CASSPIKGVQETQYF. The CDR3 DNA follows: TGTGCCAGCTCACCAATAAAGGGGGTCCAAGAGACCCAGTACTTC.

This clone has only one observation. This chain joins TRBV5-1 and TRBJ2-5; D uncertain. Germline V gene data show CDR1 as SGHRS and CDR2 as YFSETQ. This CDR3 region has 13 residues. The V gene lost 0 bases and the J gene lost 4 bases, with 7 bases spanning the gap. The CDR3 DNA reads as TGCGCCAGCAGCTTGGGGTTTGGAGAGACCCAGTACTTC. Translation gives CASSLGFGETQYF.

In nucleotides, the CDR3 is TGTGCCATCATGGAACCGGGAGGGAAAACCGGGGAGCTGTTTTTT. Its translation is CAIMEPGGKTGELFF. This chain links TRBV10-3 with TRBJ2-2; TRBD2 matches at 8 bases. Germline V lookup: CDR1 ENHRY, CDR2 SYGVKD. V shed 7 bases and J 5 bases; nucleotides not matched to a gene: 9. This CDR3 contains 15 residues.

CDR3 bases: TGTGCCAGCAGCCAAGTGGGAGGAGACGGGAACACCGGGGAGCTGTTTTTT. This codes for CASSQVGGDGNTGELFF. This chain uses TRBV4-2 with TRBJ2-2; the D gene is possibly TRBD2 (6 bases). Germline assignment: CDR1 LGHNA and CDR2 YNFKEQ. V lost 1 base and J lost 1, with 13 bases in between. The CDR3 contains 17 residues.

This rearrangement joins TRBV19 to TRBJ2-7; D may correspond to TRBD1 or TRBD2 (5 bases each). Trimming shortened V by 3 bases and J by 3 bases, and 12 bases separated the two germline ends. CDR3 length: 14 amino acids. Germline V gives CDR1 LNHDA, CDR2 SQIVND (reference sequence). The CDR3 DNA reads as TGTGCCAGTAGTATTGGGGGACGTTACTACGAGCAGTACTTC. Translation: CASSIGGRYYEQYF.

V gene TRBV7-8 combines with J gene TRBJ2-6, with a possible D match to TRBD2 (5 bases). The V and J ends lost 0 bases and 0 bases respectively, with 12 bases between them. This CDR3 comprises 18 residues. CDR1 SGHVS and CDR2 FQNEAQ come from the germline V gene. CDR3 sequence (DNA): TGTGCCAGCAGCTTAGCGGGTTTGGACTTCTCTGGGGCCAACGTCCTGACTTTC. This encodes CASSLAGLDFSGANVLTF.